The 20 T cell receptor beta chains in this list originate from one sample, sequenced in a study of radiation and T cells in renal cell carcinoma. Method: immunoSEQ multiplex PCR; TCRdb's copy keeps in-frame clones and lacks some. The repertoire holds some 110,000 clones, approximately 82% seen once, with approximately 3% in the top ten. This sample's time point: baseline pretreatment blood. Treatment: 15 Gy SBRT to primary tumor, nephrectomy 4 weeks later. Here the sequenced sample was blood, taken from a patient whose treatment included radiotherapy and nephrectomy. All receptors derive from a woman aged 60-75 years with renal cell carcinoma.

The V gene is TRBV6-5, the J gene TRBJ1-1, with a possible D match to TRBD1 (5 bases). This CDR3 is 14 amino acids long. Trimming removed 5 bases at V and 0 bases at J, with 10 bases between. The germline V gene has CDR1 MNHEY and CDR2 SVGAGI. The CDR3 nucleotides are TGTGCCAGCAGTACGGGACGGGTGAACACTGAAGCTTTCTTT. This translates into CASSTGRVNTEAFF.

The rearrangement joins TRBV13 to TRBJ2-7; D might be TRBD1 (6 bases). Trimming removed 2 bases at V and 3 bases at J, with 8 bases between. Germline V gives CDR1 PRHDT, CDR2 FYEKMQ (reference sequence). The CDR3 is 13 amino acids. The DNA for the CDR3 is TGTGCCAGCAGCTTAATGGACAGCTACGAGCAGTACTTC. Encoded protein: CASSLMDSYEQYF.

V is TRBV20-1 and J is TRBJ2-5; D not certain. V was clipped by 7 bases and J by 4 bases, with 10 bases between them. Germline V gene lookup returns CDR1 DFQATT and CDR2 SNEGSKA (reference sequence). The CDR3 length is 11 residues. The chain's CDR3 is CSELIGETQYF. The CDR3, as DNA: TGCAGTGAACTCATTGGAGAGACCCAGTACTTC.

This clone was seen ten or more times. This chain links TRBV6-4 with TRBJ1-4; D ambiguous. Germline V gene data show CDR1 as MRHNA and CDR2 as SNTAGT. The CDR3 is 15 amino acids. Trimming took off 5 bases at V and 0 bases at J, with 10 bases between the two ends. CDR3 in amino acids: CASSKELATNEKLFF. Written as DNA, the CDR3 is TGTGCCAGCAGTAAAGAGCTTGCAACTAATGAAAAACTGTTTTTT.

This clone was observed a single time. The sample has other DNA sequences that encode this CDR3 too. The chain recombines TRBV5-1 with TRBJ2-3; D may be TRBD1 (6 bases). Trimming shortened V by 2 bases and J by 0 bases, and 7 bases separated the two germline ends. The CDR3 consists of 14 residues. The germline V gene encodes CDR1 SGHRS and CDR2 YFSETQ. CDR3 nucleotide sequence: TGCGCCAGCAGCTTAGGACAGAGCACAGATACGCAGTATTTT. Translated, it gives CASSLGQSTDTQYF. The full variable domain, in which reference TRBV5-1 and TRBJ2-3 provide the parts outside the CDR3, is KAGVTQTPRYLIKTRGQQVTLSCSPISGHRSVSWYQQTPGQGLQFLFEYFSETQRNKGNFPGRFSGRQFSNSRSEMNVSTLELGDSALYLCASSLGQSTDTQYFGPGTRLTVL.

The CDR3 sequence: CASSRTRDINEKLFF. The CDR3 region has the DNA TGTGCCAGCAGTAGGACGCGGGACATTAATGAAAAACTGTTTTTT. The chain combines TRBV6-6 with TRBJ1-4; D is possibly TRBD1 (6 bases). Per germline, CDR1 MNHNY and CDR2 SVGAGI (reference sequence). Trimming shortened V by 5 bases and J by 4 bases, and 14 bases separated the two germline ends. The CDR3 runs 15 residues.

In its sample, this clone was seen once. The chain combines TRBV10-3 with TRBJ2-3; 9 bases map to TRBD2. The germline CDR1 and CDR2 sequences are ENHRY and SYGVKD. V shed 10 bases and J 5 bases; nucleotides not matched to a gene: 4. This CDR3 comprises 12 residues. As DNA, the CDR3 is TGTGCCACATCGACTAGCGGAGATACGCAGTATTTT. This codes for CATSTSGDTQYF.

The rearrangement links TRBV5-1 to TRBJ2-3; 13 bases align to TRBD2. The CDR3 spans 16 residues. The V segment lost 3 bases and the J segment 2 bases; nucleotides outside the gene matches: 3. Germline lookup yields CDR1 SGHRS and CDR2 YFSETQ. CDR3 nucleotide sequence: TGCGCCAGCAGCTGGGGGACTAGCGGGACCACAGATACGCAGTATTTT. Protein sequence: CASSWGTSGTTDTQYF. Complete variable domain (other parts from reference TRBV5-1 and TRBJ2-3): KAGVTQTPRYLIKTRGQQVTLSCSPISGHRSVSWYQQTPGQGLQFLFEYFSETQRNKGNFPGRFSGRQFSNSRSEMNVSTLELGDSALYLCASSWGTSGTTDTQYFGPGTRLTVL.

This chain connects TRBV9 to TRBJ2-7, with D tentatively TRBD2 (6 bases). The length of the CDR3 is 14 residues. The V end was cut by 3 bases, the J end by 2 bases, with 12 bases between. Germline V gene data show CDR1 as SGDLS and CDR2 as YYNGEE. The CDR3 nucleotides are TGTGCCAGCAGCGGCTCGGGACTCGCCTACGAGCAGTACTTC. It specifies CASSGSGLAYEQYF.

The CDR3, as DNA: TGTGCCAGTAGTATAGGAGGGGGCAGGGCAGAGACCCAGTACTTC. It codes for CASSIGGGRAETQYF. The rearrangement joins TRBV19 to TRBJ2-5, with 7 nucleotides matching TRBD1. Germline V CDR1 and CDR2: LNHDA, SQIVND (reference sequence). V lost 1 base, J lost 4 bases, and 6 bases stayed unmatched. The CDR3 extends over 15 amino acids. The complete variable domain, with remaining parts taken from reference TRBV19 and TRBJ2-5, reads DGGITQSPKYLFRKEGQNVTLSCEQNLNHDAMYWYRQDPGQGLRLIYYSQIVNDFQKGDIAEGYSVSREKKESFPLTVTSAQKNPTAFYLCASSIGGGRAETQYFGPGTRLLVL.

The rearrangement joins TRBV4-3 to TRBJ2-7, with D maybe TRBD2 (6 bases). The germline V gene encodes CDR1 LGHNA and CDR2 YSLEER. The CDR3 has 15 amino acids. V shed 3 bases and J shed 0 bases, with 12 bases lying between them. The chain's CDR3 is CASSQGLSSSYEQYF. The CDR3 DNA follows: TGCGCCAGCAGCCAGGGACTTTCAAGCTCCTACGAGCAGTACTTC.

This clone was observed once. The junction differs from germline at one of its ends, possibly a read error. Other DNA sequences in the sample encode the same CDR3. The V gene is TRBV5-1, the J gene TRBJ1-1; 7 bases match TRBD1. CDR1 is SGHRS and CDR2 is YFSETQ in the germline V gene. This CDR3 is 15 amino acids long. The CDR3 nucleotides read TGTGCCAGCAGCTTGGCAGTAGGGGGCCTAACTGAAGCTTTCTTT. Protein product: CASSLAVGGLTEAFF.

The DNA of the CDR3 is TGTGCCAGTATGTCGAGAAAGACCGGGGAGCTGTTTTTT. It specifies CASMSRKTGELFF. The gene calls are TRBV19 and TRBJ2-2; D not certain. V was pared by 7 bases and J by 5 bases, with 11 bases between. This CDR3 contains 13 residues. CDR1 LNHDA and CDR2 SQIVND come from the germline V gene (reference sequence).

This sequence joins TRBV28 and TRBJ1-2; maybe TRBD1 (5 bases). Trimming took off 8 bases at V and 1 base at J, with 8 bases between the two ends. This CDR3 is 12 amino acids long. From germline, CDR1 is MDHEN and CDR2 SYDVKM. In DNA, the CDR3 is TGTGCCAGCGGGGACTTTAACTATGGCTACACCTTC. It specifies CASGDFNYGYTF.

This clone was detected once. The V call is TRBV19, the J call TRBJ1-1; 7 bases fit TRBD1. Germline lookup yields CDR1 LNHDA and CDR2 SQIVND (reference sequence). This CDR3 has 14 amino acids. Trimming took 7 bases from V and 4 from J; bases not matched to a gene: 9. CDR3 sequence: CASIQGVGGTEAFF. The CDR3 coding sequence is TGTGCCAGTATCCAGGGGGTTGGGGGCACTGAAGCTTTCTTT.

This clone appeared a few times. This chain joins TRBV5-1 and TRBJ1-1; D unclear. V lost 3 bases and J lost 4, with 10 bases in between. The CDR3 runs to 13 residues. CDR1 and CDR2 (germline): SGHRS, YFSETQ. Here the CDR3 reads CASSSSEGTEAFF. DNA of the CDR3: TGCGCCAGCAGCTCATCGGAGGGCACTGAAGCTTTCTTT.

This sequence joins TRBV10-1 and TRBJ2-1; 11 bases fit TRBD2. Germline assignment: CDR1 WNHNN and CDR2 SYGVQD (reference sequence). J lost 8 bases, V lost 0 bases, and 0 bases had no gene match. The CDR3 spans 14 residues. CDR3 residues: CASSESLAGDEQFF. The CDR3 nucleotides read TGCGCCAGCAGTGAGTCACTAGCGGGGGATGAGCAGTTCTTC.

The chain uses TRBV6-5 and TRBJ1-1; D is unclear. V was pared by 5 bases and J by 0 bases, with 10 bases between. Germline V lookup: CDR1 MNHEY, CDR2 SVGAGI. The CDR3 loop spans 14 amino acids. The CDR3 nucleotides read TGTGCCAGCAGTAAAGACGGCTTGAACACTGAAGCTTTCTTT. Translating gives CASSKDGLNTEAFF.

V gene TRBV6-4 combines with J gene TRBJ2-7; 9 bases match TRBD1. This CDR3 has 15 residues. With V trimmed by 3 bases and J by 9 bases, 12 bases remained unmatched. Germline-derived CDR1 and CDR2 are MRHNA and SNTAGT. The CDR3 loop is CASSEGQGIFTGQYF. CDR3 DNA sequence: TGTGCCAGCAGTGAGGGACAGGGTATATTTACCGGGCAGTACTTC.

The rearrangement joins TRBV7-2 to TRBJ2-7, with D uncertain. CDR1 is SGHTA and CDR2 is FQGNSA in the germline V gene. Between the trimmed V and J ends, which lost 1 base and 3 bases, there was a span of 10 bases. The CDR3 sequence is 14 residues long. CDR3 in DNA: TGTGCCAGCAGCTTAGTAGGATCAGGCTACGAGCAGTACTTC. As protein: CASSLVGSGYEQYF.